This T cell receptor (beta chain) stems from a study of circulating CD8 cells and anti-PD-1 response in melanoma. General study points: Published repertoire comparisons used only baseline and M1 samples from a small cohort with few responders. TIGIT repertoires were least diverse, DNEG repertoires most diverse.

This clonotype is judged large (0.1 to 1%). Its antigen remains unknown. Live CD3+CD8+TCRalphabeta+ cells were sorted into four subsets by PD-1 and/or TIGIT. The V gene's germline CDR1 is MNHNS and CDR2 SASEGT. The CDR3 covers 12 residues. V was cut by 3 bases and J by 15 bases, with 14 bases left in between. Each library started from about 15 ng of total RNA using the QIAseq Immune Repertoire TCR panel. TCRdb reanalysed the reads using MiXCR and keeps one entry per CDR3 protein. The sample yields a few hundred distinct CDR3 sequences, 8.5% to 9.5% seen once. The source of this sequence is a human donor with melanoma. V usage is TRBV6-1 and J usage is TRBJ2-2; D not resolved. Here the sequenced sample was CD8+ T cells from PBMCs, taken at baseline or after one month of anti-PD-1 therapy (not recorded which). CDR3 sequence (DNA): TGTGCCAGCAGTGACTTCGACGGCCCGATGTTTTTT. It specifies CASSDFDGPMFF.